The source of this T cell receptor (beta chain) is a study of Graves' ophthalmopathy and Graves' hyperthyroidism. Study details: Peripheral blood was gathered at the point of initial diagnosis, before any treatment started.

Disease in donors with ophthalmopathy had moderate-to-severe activity, CAS ≥3, NOSPECS ≥4 and under 3 months' duration. A diagnosis was made from clinical symptoms together with serum thyroxine, TRAb, thyroid ultrasound and orbital computed tomography. This CDR3 is built from 13 residues. V lost 10 bases and J 6 bases, leaving 13 bases between the germline ends. Germline-derived CDR1 and CDR2 are SNHLY and FYNNEI. This clonotype was observed many times. The authors amplified TCR beta CDR3 regions from RNA transcripts. HTBI-primed first-round RT-PCR preceded second-round multiplex PCR. TCRdb fed the multiplex PCR reads into MiXCR, producing one record per CDR3 protein. This sample carries 600,000 to 700,000 distinct CDR3 sequences, more than 40% of them seen once, and the ten largest clones take more than 2.5%.

Specimen: peripheral blood. The receptor was isolated from an adult man with Graves' ophthalmopathy. The chain links TRBV2 to TRBJ1-6; D is uncertain. CDR3 sequence (DNA): TGTGCCACCCCCGGAGGGAGTAATTCACCCCTCCACTTT. Its protein is CATPGGSNSPLHF.